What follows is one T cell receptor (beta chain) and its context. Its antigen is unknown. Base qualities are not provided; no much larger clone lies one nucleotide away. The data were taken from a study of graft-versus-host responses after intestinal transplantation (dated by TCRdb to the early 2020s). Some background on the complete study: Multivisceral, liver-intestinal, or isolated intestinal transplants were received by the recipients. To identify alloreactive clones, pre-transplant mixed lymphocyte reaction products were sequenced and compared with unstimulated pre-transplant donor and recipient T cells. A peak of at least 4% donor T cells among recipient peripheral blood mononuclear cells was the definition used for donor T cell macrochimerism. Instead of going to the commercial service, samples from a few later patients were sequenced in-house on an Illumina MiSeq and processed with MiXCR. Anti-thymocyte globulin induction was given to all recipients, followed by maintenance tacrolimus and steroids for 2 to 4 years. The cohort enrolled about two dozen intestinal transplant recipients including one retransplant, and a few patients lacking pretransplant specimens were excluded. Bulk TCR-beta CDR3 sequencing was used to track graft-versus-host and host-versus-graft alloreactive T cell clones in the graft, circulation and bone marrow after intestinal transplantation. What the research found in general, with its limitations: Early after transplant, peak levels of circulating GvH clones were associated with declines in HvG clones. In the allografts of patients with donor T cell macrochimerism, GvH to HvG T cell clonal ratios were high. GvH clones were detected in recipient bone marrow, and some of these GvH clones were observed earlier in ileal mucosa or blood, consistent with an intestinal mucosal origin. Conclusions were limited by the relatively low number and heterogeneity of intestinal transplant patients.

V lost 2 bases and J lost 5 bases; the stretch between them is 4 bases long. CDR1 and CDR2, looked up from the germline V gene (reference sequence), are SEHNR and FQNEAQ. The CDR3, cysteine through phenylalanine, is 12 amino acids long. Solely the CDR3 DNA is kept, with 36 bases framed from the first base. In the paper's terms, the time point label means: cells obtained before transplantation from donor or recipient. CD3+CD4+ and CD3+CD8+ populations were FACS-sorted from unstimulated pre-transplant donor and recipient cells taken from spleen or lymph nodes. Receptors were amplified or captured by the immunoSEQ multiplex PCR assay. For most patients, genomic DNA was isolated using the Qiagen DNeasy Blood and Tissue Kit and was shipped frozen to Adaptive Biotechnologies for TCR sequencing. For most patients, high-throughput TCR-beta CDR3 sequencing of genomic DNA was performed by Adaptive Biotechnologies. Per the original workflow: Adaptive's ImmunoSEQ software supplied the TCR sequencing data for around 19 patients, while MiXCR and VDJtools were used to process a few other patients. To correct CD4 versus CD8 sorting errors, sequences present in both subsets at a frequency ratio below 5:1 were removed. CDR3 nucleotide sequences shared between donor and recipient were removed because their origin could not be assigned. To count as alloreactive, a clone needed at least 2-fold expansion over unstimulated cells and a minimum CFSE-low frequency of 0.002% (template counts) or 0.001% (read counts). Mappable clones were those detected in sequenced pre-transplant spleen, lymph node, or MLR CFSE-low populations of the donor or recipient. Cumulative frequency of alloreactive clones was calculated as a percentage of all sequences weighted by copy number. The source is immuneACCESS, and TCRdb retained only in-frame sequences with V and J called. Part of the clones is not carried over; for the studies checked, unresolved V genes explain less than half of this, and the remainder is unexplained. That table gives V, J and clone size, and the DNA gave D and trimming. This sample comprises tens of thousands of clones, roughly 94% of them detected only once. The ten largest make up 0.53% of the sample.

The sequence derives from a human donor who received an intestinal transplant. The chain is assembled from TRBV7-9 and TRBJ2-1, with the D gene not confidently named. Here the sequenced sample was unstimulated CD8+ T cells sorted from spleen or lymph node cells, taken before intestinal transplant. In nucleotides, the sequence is TGTGCCAGCAGCTTATTTGACAATGAGCAGTTCTTC. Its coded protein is CASSLFDNEQFF.